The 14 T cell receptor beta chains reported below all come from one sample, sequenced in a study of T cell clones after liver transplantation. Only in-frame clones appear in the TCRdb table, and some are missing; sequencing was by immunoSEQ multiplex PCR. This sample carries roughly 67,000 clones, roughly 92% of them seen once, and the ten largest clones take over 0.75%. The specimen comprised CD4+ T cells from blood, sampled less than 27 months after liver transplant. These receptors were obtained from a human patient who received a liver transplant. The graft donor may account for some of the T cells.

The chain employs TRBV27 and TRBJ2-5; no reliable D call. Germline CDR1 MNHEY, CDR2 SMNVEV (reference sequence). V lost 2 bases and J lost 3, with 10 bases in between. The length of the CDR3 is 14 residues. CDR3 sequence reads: CASSLRWAEETQYF. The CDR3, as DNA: TGTGCCAGCAGTTTACGGTGGGCAGAAGAGACCCAGTACTTC.

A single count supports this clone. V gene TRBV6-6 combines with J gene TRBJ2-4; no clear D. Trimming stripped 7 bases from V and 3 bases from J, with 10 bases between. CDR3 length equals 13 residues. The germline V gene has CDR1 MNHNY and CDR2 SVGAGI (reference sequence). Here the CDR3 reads CASTPDLKNIQYF. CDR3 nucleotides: TGTGCCAGCACGCCGGACCTCAAAAACATTCAGTACTTC.

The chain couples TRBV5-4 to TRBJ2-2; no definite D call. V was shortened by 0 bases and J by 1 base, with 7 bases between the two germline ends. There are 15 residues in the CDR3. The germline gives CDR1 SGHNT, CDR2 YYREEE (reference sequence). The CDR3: CASSLGSVNTGELFF. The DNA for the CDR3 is TGTGCCAGCAGCTTGGGGAGCGTGAACACCGGGGAGCTGTTTTTT. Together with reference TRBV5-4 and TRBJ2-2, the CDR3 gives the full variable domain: ETGVTQSPTHLIKTRGQQVTLRCSSQSGHNTVSWYQQALGQGPQFIFQYYREEENGRGNFPPRFSGLQFPNYSSELNVNALELDDSALYLCASSLGSVNTGELFFGEGSRLTVL.

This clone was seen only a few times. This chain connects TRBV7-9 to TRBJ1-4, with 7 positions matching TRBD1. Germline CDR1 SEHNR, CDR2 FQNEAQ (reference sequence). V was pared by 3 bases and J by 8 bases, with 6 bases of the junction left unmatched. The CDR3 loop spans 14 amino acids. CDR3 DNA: TGTGCCAGCAGCTTTCAGGGGGACTGGGAAAAACTGTTTTTT. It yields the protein CASSFQGDWEKLFF.

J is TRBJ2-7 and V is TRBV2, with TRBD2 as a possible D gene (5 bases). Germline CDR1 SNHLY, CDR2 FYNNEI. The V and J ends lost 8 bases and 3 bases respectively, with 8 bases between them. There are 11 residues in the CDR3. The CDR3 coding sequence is TGTGCCAGCGCTAGCCTCTACGAGCAGTACTTC. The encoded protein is CASASLYEQYF.

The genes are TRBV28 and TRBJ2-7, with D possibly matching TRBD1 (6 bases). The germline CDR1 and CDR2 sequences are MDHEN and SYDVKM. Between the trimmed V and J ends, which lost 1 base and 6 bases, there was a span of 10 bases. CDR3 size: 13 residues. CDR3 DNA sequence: TGTGCCAGCAGTTTATTCCCCAGGGGCGAGCAGTACTTC. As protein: CASSLFPRGEQYF. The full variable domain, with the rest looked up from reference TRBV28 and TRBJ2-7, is DVKVTQSSRYLVKRTGEKVFLECVQDMDHENMFWYRQDPGLGLRLIYFSYDVKMKEKGDIPEGYSVSREKKERFSLILESASTNQTSMYLCASSLFPRGEQYFGPGTRLTVT.

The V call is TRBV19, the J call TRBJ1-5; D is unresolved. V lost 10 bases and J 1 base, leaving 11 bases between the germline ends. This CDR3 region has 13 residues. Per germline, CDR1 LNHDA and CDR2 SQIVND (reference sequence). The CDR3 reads CATSDYSNQPQHF. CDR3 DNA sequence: TGTGCCACTTCGGACTACAGCAATCAGCCCCAGCATTTT.

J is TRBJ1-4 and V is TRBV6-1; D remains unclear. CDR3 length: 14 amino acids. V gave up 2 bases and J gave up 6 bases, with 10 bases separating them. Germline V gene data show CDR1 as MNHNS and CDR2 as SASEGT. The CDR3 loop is CASSEQVLYEKLFF. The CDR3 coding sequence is TGTGCCAGCAGTGAACAGGTGTTATATGAAAAACTGTTTTTT.

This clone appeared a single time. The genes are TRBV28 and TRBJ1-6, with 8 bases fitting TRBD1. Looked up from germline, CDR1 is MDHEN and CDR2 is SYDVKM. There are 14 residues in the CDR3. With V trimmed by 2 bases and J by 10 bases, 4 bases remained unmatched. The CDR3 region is CASSLRTGYSPLHF. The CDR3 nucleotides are TGTGCCAGCAGTTTACGGACAGGGTACTCACCCCTCCACTTT.

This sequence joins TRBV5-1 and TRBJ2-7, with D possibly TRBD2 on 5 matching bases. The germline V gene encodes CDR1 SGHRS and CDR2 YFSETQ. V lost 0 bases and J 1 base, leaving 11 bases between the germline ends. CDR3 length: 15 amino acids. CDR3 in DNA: TGCGCCAGCAGCTTGGCGGGCGGGCGGTCCTACGAGCAGTACTTC. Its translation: CASSLAGGRSYEQYF.

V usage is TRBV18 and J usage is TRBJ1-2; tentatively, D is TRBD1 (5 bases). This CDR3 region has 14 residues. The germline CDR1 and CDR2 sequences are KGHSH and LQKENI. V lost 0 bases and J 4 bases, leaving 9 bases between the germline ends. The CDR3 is CASSPPGALYGYTF. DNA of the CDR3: TGTGCCAGCTCACCACCCGGGGCGCTCTATGGCTACACCTTC. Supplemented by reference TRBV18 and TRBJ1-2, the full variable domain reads NAGVMQNPRHLVRRRGQEARLRCSPMKGHSHVYWYRQLPEEGLKFMVYLQKENIIDESGMPKERFSAEFPKEGPSILRIQQVVRGDSAAYFCASSPPGALYGYTFGSGTRLTVV.

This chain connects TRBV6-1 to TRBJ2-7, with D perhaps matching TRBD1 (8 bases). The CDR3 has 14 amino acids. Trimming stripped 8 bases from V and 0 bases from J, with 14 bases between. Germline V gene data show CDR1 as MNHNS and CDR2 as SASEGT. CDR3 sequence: CASGGDRSSYEQYF. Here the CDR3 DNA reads TGTGCCAGCGGGGGGGACAGGAGCTCCTACGAGCAGTACTTC.

For the CDR3, the DNA is TGTGCCAGCTCACCTGAACTAGCGGCTAGCACAGATACGCAGTATTTT. Its translation is CASSPELAASTDTQYF. This sequence joins TRBV18 and TRBJ2-3, with 8 bases aligning to TRBD2. The CDR3 totals 16 residues. The germline V gene has CDR1 KGHSH and CDR2 LQKENI. V trimming: 3 bases; J trimming: 0 bases; junction bases outside the gene matches: 5.

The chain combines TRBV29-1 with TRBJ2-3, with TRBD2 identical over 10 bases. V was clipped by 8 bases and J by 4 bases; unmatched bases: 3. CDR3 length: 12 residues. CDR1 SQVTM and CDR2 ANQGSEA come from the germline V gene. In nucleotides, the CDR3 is TGCAGCTTGACTAGCGGGCCAGATACGCAGTATTTT. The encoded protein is CSLTSGPDTQYF.